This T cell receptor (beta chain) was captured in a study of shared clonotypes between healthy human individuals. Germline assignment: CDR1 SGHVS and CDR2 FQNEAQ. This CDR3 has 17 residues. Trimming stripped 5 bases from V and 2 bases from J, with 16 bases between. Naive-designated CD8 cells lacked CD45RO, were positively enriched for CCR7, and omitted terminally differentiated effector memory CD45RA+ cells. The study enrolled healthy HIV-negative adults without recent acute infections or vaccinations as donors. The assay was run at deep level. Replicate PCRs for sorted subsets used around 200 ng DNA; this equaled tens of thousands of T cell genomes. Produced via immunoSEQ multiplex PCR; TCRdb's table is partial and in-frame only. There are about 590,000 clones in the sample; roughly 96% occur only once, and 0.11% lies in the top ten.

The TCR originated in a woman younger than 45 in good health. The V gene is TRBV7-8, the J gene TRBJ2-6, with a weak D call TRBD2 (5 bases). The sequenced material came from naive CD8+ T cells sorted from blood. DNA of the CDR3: TGTGCCAGCAGCCCAGCCCCCGAGAGGGCTGGGGCCAACGTCCTGACTTTC. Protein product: CASSPAPERAGANVLTF.